The 20 T cell receptor beta chains given below trace back to one sample, sequenced in a study of T-cell reconstitution after alpha-beta-depleted transplantation in children. Preparation of the TCRbeta library involved a method that used unique molecular identifiers. MiXCR, applied by TCRdb to the PCR reads, yields one record per CDR3 protein. The repertoire consists of nearly 400,000 distinct CDR3 sequences, with about 20% occurring once and the leading ten covering less than 4.5%. The specimen comprised PBMCs from the stem cell graft donor, sampled from the stem cell graft. The source is a human donor who donated a stem cell graft to a child with acute myeloid leukemia.

This clonotype has just a few counts. The chain carries TRBV6-1 and TRBJ2-1; tentatively, D is TRBD2 (6 bases). This CDR3 has 15 residues. Trimming pared 7 bases from V and 5 bases from J, leaving 18 bases between. Germline V lookup: CDR1 MNHNS, CDR2 SASEGT. The CDR3 here is CASTSRGAGNNEQFF. The CDR3 DNA reads TGTGCCAGCACCTCCCGCGGGGCGGGCAACAATGAGCAGTTCTTC.

Concerning this clonotype: A clone one base away is much larger, so this may be a read error. The CDR3 is CASTSQGEGYEQYF. CDR3 DNA: TGTGCCAGCACTTCACAGGGGGAAGGGTACGAGCAGTACTTC. J is TRBJ2-7 and V is TRBV12-3 or TRBV12-4; 8 nucleotides agree with TRBD1. J was trimmed by 4 bases and V by 7 bases; bases with no gene match: 9. This CDR3 comprises 14 residues.

This clonotype was seen only a few times. The chain links TRBV29-1 to TRBJ1-1; no firm D call. The CDR3 spans 14 residues. V lost 4 bases and J lost 0, with 12 bases in between. Germline V gives CDR1 SQVTM, CDR2 ANQGSEA. CDR3 sequence reads: CSVVKDYMNTEAFF. In nucleotides, the CDR3 is TGCAGCGTTGTAAAGGACTACATGAACACTGAAGCTTTCTTT.

V and J are TRBV7-2 and TRBJ2-5; 14 bases agree with TRBD2. Trimming took 6 bases from V and 4 from J; bases not matched to a gene: 4. The CDR3 is 15 amino acids. Germline V gene lookup returns CDR1 SGHTA and CDR2 FQGNSA. The CDR3 nucleotides are TGTGCCAGCAGGATGGGACTAGCGGGAGTAGAGACCCAGTACTTC. This gives the protein CASRMGLAGVETQYF.

This clonotype was recorded at least ten times. This chain connects TRBV12-3 or TRBV12-4 to TRBJ2-1; 10 nucleotides agree with TRBD2. The V gene end was trimmed by 7 bases and the J gene end by 2 bases; junction bases not matched to a gene: 8. The CDR3 is 16 residues long. The CDR3 region has the DNA TGTGCCAGCACCAAAACAGCGGGAGGGCCCTACAATGAGCAGTTCTTC. It encodes CASTKTAGGPYNEQFF.

This clonotype was observed a few times. At one of its ends the junction is not consistent with the germline gene, which may arise from a read error. The chain recombines TRBV7-9 with TRBJ2-1; weak D call: TRBD2 (7 bases). The CDR3 has 12 amino acids. In germline, CDR1 is SEHNR, CDR2 FQNEAQ (reference sequence). The CDR3 DNA sequence: TGTGCCAGCAGCTTGGGGGGGCGGGAGCGGTTCTTC. Its protein is CASSLGGRERFF.

This chain joins TRBV28 and TRBJ2-5; 7 bases agree with TRBD1. The CDR3 loop spans 17 amino acids. The V gene end was trimmed by 7 bases and the J gene end by 2 bases; junction bases not matched to a gene: 16. CDR1 and CDR2 (germline): MDHEN, SYDVKM. The CDR3 nucleotides read TGTGCCAGCACCCTAAGTGGACAGGTCGGGCGGCAAGAGACCCAGTACTTC. Its translation: CASTLSGQVGRQETQYF.

V and J are TRBV10-1 and TRBJ2-1, with 9 bases aligning to TRBD2. Unmatched junction bases numbered 11, after V lost 6 bases and J lost 2 bases. The CDR3 has 17 residues. CDR1 and CDR2 (germline): WNHNN, SYGVQD (reference sequence). CDR3 region: CASSPPTSGSTYNEQFF. The CDR3, as DNA: TGCGCCAGCAGCCCCCCGACTAGCGGCTCGACCTACAATGAGCAGTTCTTC.

This clonotype has a handful of counts. The chain employs TRBV5-5 and TRBJ1-1, with unresolved D. Per the germline V gene, CDR1 is SGHKS and CDR2 is YYEKEE (reference sequence). V lost 2 bases and J lost 0, with 14 bases in between. CDR3 length equals 16 residues. In DNA, the CDR3 is TGTGCCAGCAGCTTAGTTTGGGGAAACATGAACACTGAAGCTTTCTTT. Its protein is CASSLVWGNMNTEAFF.

This clonotype was counted between two and nine times. J is TRBJ2-3 and V is TRBV20-1; 11 bases line up with TRBD2. This CDR3 has 15 residues. V lost 6 bases, J lost 3 bases, and 8 bases stayed unmatched. Germline loops: CDR1 DFQATT, CDR2 SNEGSKA (reference sequence). CDR3: CSAQGIAGGTDTQYF. DNA of the CDR3: TGCAGTGCGCAGGGGATAGCGGGAGGGACAGATACGCAGTATTTT.

This clonotype came up many times. The J gene is TRBJ1-1, the V gene TRBV12-3 or TRBV12-4, with D possibly being TRBD1 (5 bases). The ends were cut back, 4 bases at V and 1 base at J, with 10 bases in the middle. The length of the CDR3 is 14 residues. The CDR3 region is CASSWQGPNTEAFF. The CDR3 coding sequence is TGTGCCAGCAGTTGGCAGGGACCGAACACTGAAGCTTTCTTT.

This clonotype was observed at least ten times. The chain links TRBV6-6 to TRBJ2-7, with TRBD1 as a possible D gene (5 bases). The V and J ends lost 7 bases and 6 bases respectively, with 10 bases between them. Germline V lookup: CDR1 MNHNY, CDR2 SVGAGI (reference sequence). The CDR3 is 11 residues long. CDR3 sequence reads: CASTRGGEQYF. CDR3 nucleotides: TGTGCCAGCACAAGGGGCGGCGAGCAGTACTTC.

The chain couples TRBV12-3 or TRBV12-4 to TRBJ2-5; 8 bases map to TRBD1. V shed 4 bases and J 0 bases; nucleotides not matched to a gene: 4. CDR3 length: 15 amino acids. The CDR3 spells CASSSGGLHQETQYF. The CDR3 bases are TGTGCCAGCAGTTCAGGGGGCTTGCACCAAGAGACCCAGTACTTC.

This chain joins TRBV28 and TRBJ2-7; D is ambiguous. V was cut by 5 bases and J by 2 bases, with 10 bases left in between. Germline-derived CDR1 and CDR2 are MDHEN and SYDVKM. The CDR3 runs 13 residues. CDR3 protein: CASSLGITYEQYF. CDR3 coding DNA: TGTGCCAGCAGTCTAGGGATTACCTACGAGCAGTACTTC.

This clonotype appeared many times. The rearrangement links TRBV20-1 to TRBJ2-1, with 11 bases that match TRBD2. The J segment lost 6 bases and the V segment lost 5 bases, leaving 18 bases of the junction unmatched. This CDR3 has 18 amino acids. Germline V gives CDR1 DFQATT, CDR2 SNEGSKA (reference sequence). CDR3 coding DNA: TGCAGTGCTTACCGACTAGCGGGACAGACATCCACTATCAATGAGCAGTTCTTC. This translates into CSAYRLAGQTSTINEQFF.

J is TRBJ2-1 and V is TRBV7-9; possibly TRBD2 for D (6 bases). CDR1 SEHNR and CDR2 FQNEAQ come from the germline V gene (reference sequence). The V end lost 1 base, the J end lost 10 bases, and 11 bases lay between the germline ends. The CDR3 contains 13 residues. In nucleotides, the CDR3 is TGTGCCAGCAGCTTAGGAGGCGGGGAAGAGCAGTTCTTC. This encodes CASSLGGGEEQFF.

The chain uses TRBV2 and TRBJ2-1; 7 positions match TRBD1. V was pared by 10 bases and J by 4 bases, with 13 bases of the junction left unmatched. Germline V lookup: CDR1 SNHLY, CDR2 FYNNEI. This CDR3 has 15 amino acids. The CDR3: CAISSRDSIYNEQFF. CDR3 in DNA: TGTGCCATCTCTTCCCGGGACAGCATATACAATGAGCAGTTCTTC.

This clonotype has a handful of counts. The gene calls are TRBV5-5 and TRBJ2-4; D is ambiguous. The CDR3 length is 13 residues. The V end was cut by 1 base, the J end by 4 bases, with 6 bases between. The germline V gene has CDR1 SGHKS and CDR2 YYEKEE (reference sequence). The CDR3 loop is CASSLLQKNIQYF. The DNA for the CDR3 is TGTGCCAGCAGCTTGTTGCAGAAAAACATTCAGTACTTC. Filled out from reference TRBV5-5 and TRBJ2-4, the complete variable domain reads DAGVTQSPTHLIKTRGQQVTLRCSPISGHKSVSWYQQVLGQGPQFIFQYYEKEERGRGNFPDRFSARQFPNYSSELNVNALLLGDSALYLCASSLLQKNIQYFGAGTRLSVL.

This clonotype occurred a few times. The J gene is TRBJ2-3, the V gene TRBV4-1, with D perhaps matching TRBD2 (5 bases). V lost 2 bases to trimming and J lost 6 bases, with 15 bases between them. The germline gives CDR1 MGHRA, CDR2 YSYEKL. The CDR3 extends over 15 amino acids. Here the CDR3 DNA reads TGCGCCAGCAGCCAATGGACGGGAACTGGGGATACGCAGTATTTT. Protein: CASSQWTGTGDTQYF.

The chain couples TRBV12-3 or TRBV12-4 to TRBJ2-7; D is possibly TRBD2 (7 bases). The CDR3 has 14 residues. The V gene lost 6 bases and the J gene lost 4 bases, with 16 bases spanning the gap. The CDR3 DNA follows: TGTGCCAGCAGCCCCGTTGAGGGGGGGTACGAGCAGTACTTC. Translated, it gives CASSPVEGGYEQYF.